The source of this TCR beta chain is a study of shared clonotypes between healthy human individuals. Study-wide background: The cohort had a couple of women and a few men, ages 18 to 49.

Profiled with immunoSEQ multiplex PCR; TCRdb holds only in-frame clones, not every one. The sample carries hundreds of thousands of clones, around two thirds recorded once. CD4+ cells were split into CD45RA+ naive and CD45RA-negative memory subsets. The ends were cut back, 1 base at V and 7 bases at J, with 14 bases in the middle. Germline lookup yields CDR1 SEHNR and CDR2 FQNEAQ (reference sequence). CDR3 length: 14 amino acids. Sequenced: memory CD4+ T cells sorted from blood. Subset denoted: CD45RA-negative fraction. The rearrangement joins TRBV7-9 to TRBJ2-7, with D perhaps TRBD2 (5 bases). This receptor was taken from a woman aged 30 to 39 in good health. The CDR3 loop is CASSLEAGFGEQYF. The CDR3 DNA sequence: TGTGCCAGCAGCTTAGAGGCGGGTTTCGGGGAGCAGTACTTC.